This T cell receptor beta chain was documented in a study of OX40 agonist ivuxolimab in advanced cancers. Study at large: Patients were infused with ivuxolimab every 2 weeks at 0.01 to 10 mg/kg. Patients undergoing dose escalation presented with hepatocellular carcinoma, melanoma, renal cell or head and neck cancer. Participants, roughly 80% male, averaged roughly 55 years of age, ranging from roughly 20 to 85. Whole-study results and caveats: Doses of 0.1 to 3.0 mg/kg were accompanied by clonal expansion of CD4+ and CD8+ blood T cells by week 6.

Some clones are missing from TCRdb's copy, which holds only in-frame ones; the method was immunoSEQ multiplex PCR. The table lists some 150,000 clones, about 93% of them singletons. This clone has just one count. Its antigen remains unknown. Germline loops: CDR1 MNHNS, CDR2 SASEGT. Trimming took off 3 bases at V and 5 bases at J, with 7 bases between the two ends. The CDR3 has 13 amino acids. V gene TRBV6-1 combines with J gene TRBJ2-2; D unclear. The sample in question was CD4+ or CD8+ T cells sorted from blood, obtained in a trial of the OX40 agonist ivuxolimab. The TCR originated in an adult with an advanced solid tumor such as melanoma, head and neck, liver or kidney cancer. The chain's CDR3 is CASSDWVTGELFF. CDR3 bases: TGTGCCAGCAGTGATTGGGTGACCGGGGAGCTGTTTTTT.